This entry concerns a single T cell receptor beta chain. What antigen it recognizes has not been identified. The sample holds no much larger clone one base away, and base qualities are not on file. Compared with germline, V lacks 4 bases and J lacks 0 bases; bases without a gene match: 8. The CDR3 sequence holds 17 residues, the cysteine and phenylalanine included. The retained sequence is limited to the CDR3, 51 bases, with the frame set at the first base. From the germline V gene, CDR1 is MDHEN and CDR2 is SYDVKM. Donors formed part of the validation cohort, which comprised about 130 subjects and was distinct from the first cohort of 550 to 850 subjects. The data derive from a study of cytomegalovirus exposure and HLA in healthy donors (dated by TCRdb to about 2017). Broadly, across the study: The 650 to 750 repertoires of the first cohort and the roughly 110 validation repertoires were produced on the same platform, according to a later analysis. The study was designed to test whether signatures of past pathogen exposure could be identified by cataloging public T cell receptors. A separate validation cohort of 100 to 150 different subjects was used in addition to the 666-subject first cohort. To predict cytomegalovirus infection status, the study brought together high-throughput TCR immunosequencing, statistical association of individual TCRs with disease status, and machine learning. Results the study describes overall, beyond this receptor: In vitro tests confirmed that a few of the cytomegalovirus-associated TCR beta chains recognize cytomegalovirus antigens. It was suggested by the authors that the approach could potentially be generalized to other disease states and immunological phenotypes. The classifier was reported to diagnose cytomegalovirus status with high specificity and sensitivity in both the original cohort and the validation cohort. The study gave a list of around 170 TCR beta chains associated with cytomegalovirus. The validation cohort had no HLA typing available for a later analysis, so co-occurrence within that cohort was assessed over all 130 or so repertoires. A later analysis found that TCRs clustered in the first cohort also tended to co-occur in the 95 to 150 validation repertoires, with 94% of cluster scores above 0. Across donors, most TCR sequences were observed very rarely, whereas some public TCRs were present in many individuals.

Library generation was performed with the immunoSEQ multiplex PCR assay. The paper's data handling went like this. A statistical classification framework was built to diagnose cytomegalovirus status from the catalog of TCR beta chain sequences. Not all clones reach the TCRdb copy of this immuneACCESS table, which keeps in-frame sequences only. Checked studies attribute under half of the gap to unresolved V genes and leave the rest unexplained. V, J and clone size are taken as reported in that table, and D and trimming were inferred from the DNA itself. This sample lists about 240,000 clones; about 87% were detected once. Jointly, the top ten make up 2.6% of the sample.

Recombination linked TRBV28 to TRBJ1-5, with 8 bases aligning to TRBD1. The sample consisted of PBMCs. The origin of this receptor is a man aged 18 to 29 in good health and CMV-seronegative. CDR3 loop: CASSSGQGMYSNQPQHF. The DNA is TGTGCCAGCAGTTCCGGACAGGGAATGTATAGCAATCAGCCCCAGCATTTT.